The rows below give T cell receptor beta chains drawn from one sample of a study of preoperative IRX-2 immunotherapy in early breast cancer. Clones were read by immunoSEQ multiplex PCR, and TCRdb kept only the in-frame ones, dropping some. The table includes more than 50,000 clones, less than 95% detected once. This material was acquired from a patient treated with IRX-2 immunotherapy. These receptors were collected from a human donor with breast cancer. The CDR3 runs from the conserved cysteine through the conserved F or W. D genes are given only for firm matches. Clone size is given for some rows only: seen once, a few or many times, or a class if the clone is expanded.

TRBV29-1,TRBJ1-1,NA,NA,CSAGGDRMNTEAFF,TGCAGCGCCGGAGGAGACAGAATGAACACTGAAGCTTTCTTT
TRBV7-8,TRBJ2-7,NA,NA,CASSPNLPSHEQYF,TGTGCCAGCAGCCCTAATCTCCCCAGCCACGAGCAGTACTTC
TRBV7-2,TRBJ2-7,NA,once,CASSPSRGPPKQYF,TGTGCCAGCAGCCCTTCGCGGGGCCCACCGAAGCAGTACTTC
TRBV18,TRBJ2-7,NA,NA,CASSPPNTEGYEQYF,TGTGCCAGCTCACCCCCCAATACAGAAGGCTACGAGCAGTACTTC
TRBV9,TRBJ2-2,NA,once,CASSVVDGNTGELFF,TGTGCCAGCAGCGTAGTGGACGGAAACACCGGGGAGCTGTTTTTT
TRBV7-6,TRBJ1-3,NA,NA,CASSHGTVENTIYF,TGTGCCAGCAGCCACGGGACGGTGGAAAACACCATATATTTT
TRBV4-2,TRBJ1-1,NA,once,CASSQDRGLDRTEAFF,TGTGCCAGCAGCCAAGATCGTGGTTTGGACCGCACTGAAGCTTTCTTT
TRBV11-2,TRBJ1-1,NA,NA,CASSLGSEWLVGTEAFF,TGTGCCAGCAGCTTAGGCTCCGAGTGGCTCGTGGGCACTGAAGCTTTCTTT
TRBV5-6,TRBJ1-2,NA,NA,CASSLVRRQDGYTF,TGTGCCAGCAGCTTGGTCAGGAGGCAGGATGGCTACACCTTC
TRBV5-1,TRBJ1-2,NA,NA,CASSLEASGVGYGYTF,TGCGCCAGCAGCTTGGAGGCGTCAGGGGTGGGCTATGGCTACACCTTC
TRBV28,TRBJ2-1,NA,NA,CASILGQDNEQFF,TGTGCCAGCATCCTGGGGCAGGACAATGAGCAGTTCTTC
TRBV25-1,TRBJ1-1,NA,NA,CASSESLGGTEAFF,TGTGCCAGCAGTGAATCCCTAGGAGGCACTGAAGCTTTCTTT
TRBV30,TRBJ1-2,NA,NA,CAWRPPARASGYTF,TGTGCCTGGAGACCTCCCGCCCGGGCGTCTGGCTACACCTTC
TRBV19,TRBJ2-1,TRBD2,NA,CASMGSGGVLGEQFF,TGTGCCAGTATGGGAAGCGGGGGGGTCTTGGGTGAGCAGTTCTTC
TRBV14,TRBJ2-1,TRBD2,NA,CASRPYSGLASYNEQFF,TGTGCCAGCAGACCCTACTCGGGACTAGCAAGCTACAATGAGCAGTTCTTC
TRBV9,TRBJ2-5,NA,NA,CASSVAPPETQYF,TGTGCCAGCAGCGTAGCCCCTCCGGAGACCCAGTACTTC
TRBV7-2,TRBJ2-7,TRBD1,NA,CASSPPWSGGWVPSDEQYF,TGTGCCAGCAGCCCCCCTTGGTCAGGGGGTTGGGTCCCCAGCGACGAGCAGTACTTC
TRBV5-5,TRBJ2-3,TRBD2,NA,CASSLARTSVDTQYF,TGTGCCAGCAGCTTGGCTCGGACTAGCGTTGATACGCAGTATTTT
TRBV7-3,TRBJ2-1,NA,NA,CASSSGLPGYNEQFF,TGTGCCAGCAGCTCGGGACTGCCAGGCTACAATGAGCAGTTCTTC
TRBV27,TRBJ1-5,NA,NA,CASSLEARRADQPQHF,TGTGCCAGCAGTTTAGAAGCGAGGAGGGCGGATCAGCCCCAGCATTTT
TRBV5-8,TRBJ2-3,NA,NA,CASSRRDPRADTQYF,TGTGCCAGCAGCCGCCGGGACCCTCGGGCAGATACGCAGTATTTT
TRBV27,TRBJ2-1,NA,NA,CASSFHLSVYGGNEQFF,TGTGCCAGCAGTTTCCATCTTAGCGTTTACGGGGGCAATGAGCAGTTCTTC
TRBV7-9,TRBJ2-5,TRBD2,few,CASSARLAAPKETQYF,TGTGCCAGCAGCGCCCGACTAGCGGCTCCCAAAGAGACCCAGTACTTC
TRBV9,TRBJ2-3,TRBD2,NA,CASSVVTGGTSDQYF,TGTGCCAGCAGCGTAGTAACGGGAGGGACTAGCGATCAGTATTTT
TRBV30,TRBJ2-7,NA,once,CAWGSGSHEQYF,TGTGCCTGGGGGTCAGGAAGCCACGAGCAGTACTTC
TRBV7-9,TRBJ1-6,TRBD1,NA,CASSLVGQGISPLHF,TGTGCCAGCAGCTTAGTGGGACAGGGTATTTCACCCCTCCACTTT
TRBV7-2,TRBJ1-1,NA,once,CASLGANLNTEAFF,TGTGCCAGCCTGGGGGCCAACCTGAACACTGAAGCTTTCTTT
TRBV28,TRBJ2-7,NA,NA,CASSSPRGTPSGEYF,TGTGCCAGCAGTTCCCCCCGAGGGACTCCCTCCGGAGAGTACTTC
TRBV7-9,TRBJ1-4,NA,once,CASSLSRTNEKLFF,TGTGCCAGCAGCTTATCGAGGACTAATGAAAAACTGTTTTTT
TRBV5-1,TRBJ1-2,NA,NA,CASSLDGEGYTF,TGCGCCAGCAGCTTGGATGGGGAAGGCTACACCTTC
TRBV5-1,TRBJ2-3,TRBD1,once,CASSLEGASTDTQYF,TGCGCCAGCAGCTTGGAGGGGGCTAGCACAGATACGCAGTATTTT
TRBV7-9,TRBJ2-5,NA,NA,CASSSSVNPGGTQYF,TGTGCCAGCAGCTCGTCGGTCAATCCCGGGGGGACCCAGTACTTC
TRBV4-3,TRBJ1-1,NA,NA,CASSQGVGGNTEAFF,TGCGCCAGCAGCCAAGGGGTCGGGGGAAACACTGAAGCTTTCTTT
TRBV7-2,TRBJ1-1,NA,NA,CASNGWGNTEAFF,TGTGCCAGCAACGGGTGGGGTAACACTGAAGCTTTCTTT
TRBV30,TRBJ2-1,TRBD2,NA,CAWSVNIAGGQFF,TGTGCCTGGAGTGTAAATATAGCGGGGGGTCAGTTCTTC
TRBV4-3,TRBJ2-2,NA,NA,CASSQEGPRLDGAGELFF,TGCGCCAGCAGCCAAGAAGGCCCTAGGCTAGACGGGGCCGGGGAGCTGTTTTTT
TRBV5-4,TRBJ2-7,NA,NA,CASSLGTPSSPYEQYF,TGTGCCAGCAGCTTGGGGACCCCGAGCAGCCCCTACGAGCAGTACTTC
TRBV10-3,TRBJ2-1,NA,NA,CATLSGGLAINEQFF,TGTGCCACCCTTTCGGGGGGCTTGGCTATCAATGAGCAGTTCTTC
TRBV6-5,TRBJ2-5,NA,NA,CASSYRDLEYQETQYF,TGTGCCAGCAGCTACCGGGACCTAGAGTACCAAGAGACCCAGTACTTC
TRBV5-8,TRBJ1-5,NA,NA,CASSLYQPQHF,TGTGCCAGCAGTTTATATCAGCCCCAGCATTTT
TRBV6-5,TRBJ2-1,NA,NA,CASSSSSGEFF,NA
TRBV5-4,TRBJ1-1,TRBD1,NA,CASRRTGVNTEAFF,TGTGCCAGCAGGCGGACAGGGGTCAACACTGAAGCTTTCTTT
TRBV19,TRBJ2-7,NA,NA,CASRATLTYEQYF,TGTGCCAGTAGGGCGACCCTTACCTACGAGCAGTACTTC
TRBV25-1,TRBJ2-2,NA,NA,CASRGNTGELFF,TGTGCCAGCCGGGGGAACACCGGGGAGCTGTTTTTT
TRBV7-2,TRBJ2-2,TRBD1,NA,CASSLPPGQGAWIGELFF,TGTGCCAGCAGCTTACCCCCGGGACAGGGGGCGTGGATCGGGGAGCTGTTTTTT
TRBV4-3,TRBJ2-2,TRBD1,NA,CASTRYMGQGFGGELFF,TGCGCCAGCACCCGTTATATGGGACAGGGGTTCGGCGGGGAGCTGTTTTTT
TRBV29-1,TRBJ1-1,NA,few,CSPRPAFF,TGCAGCCCTCGCCCGGCTTTCTTT
TRBV4-1,TRBJ1-4,NA,NA,CASSPPGRLSYEKLFF,TGCGCCAGCAGCCCCCCCGGGCGCCTTTCGTATGAAAAACTGTTTTTT
TRBV11-3,TRBJ2-7,TRBD1,NA,CASSSRTGGQDEQYF,TGTGCCAGCAGCTCCAGGACAGGGGGCCAAGACGAGCAGTACTTC
TRBV28,TRBJ1-2,NA,NA,CASSPAGGGYGYTF,TGTGCCAGCAGCCCGGCGGGTGGTGGCTATGGCTACACCTTC
TRBV19,TRBJ1-4,NA,NA,CASRPPGVANEKLFF,TGTGCCAGTAGGCCGCCGGGGGTAGCTAATGAAAAACTGTTTTTT
TRBV5-3,TRBJ1-4,TRBD1,NA,CARRYGFGTGGEKLFF,TGTGCCAGAAGGTATGGCTTCGGGACAGGGGGTGAAAAACTGTTTTTT
TRBV7-9,TRBJ2-5,TRBD1,NA,CASSRPGQGYQETQYF,TGTGCCAGCAGCCGGCCGGGACAGGGATACCAAGAGACCCAGTACTTC
TRBV6-1,TRBJ1-1,NA,NA,CASSELFSEFNTEAFF,TGTGCCAGCAGTGAATTGTTCTCAGAATTTAACACTGAAGCTTTCTTT
TRBV19,TRBJ2-7,TRBD2,NA,CASGTSGTYEQYF,TGTGCCTCCGGGACTAGCGGGACCTACGAGCAGTACTTC